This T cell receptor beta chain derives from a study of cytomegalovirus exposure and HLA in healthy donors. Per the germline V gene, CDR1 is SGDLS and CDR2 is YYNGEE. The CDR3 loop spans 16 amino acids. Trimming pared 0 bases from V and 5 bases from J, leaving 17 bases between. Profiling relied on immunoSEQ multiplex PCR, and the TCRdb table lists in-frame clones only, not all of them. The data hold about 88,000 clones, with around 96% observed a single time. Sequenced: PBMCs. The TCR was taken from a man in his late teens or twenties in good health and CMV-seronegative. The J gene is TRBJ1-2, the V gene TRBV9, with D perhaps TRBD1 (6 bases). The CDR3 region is CASSVGAGGAPYGYTF. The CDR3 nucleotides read TGTGCCAGCAGCGTAGGTGCGGGGGGGGCCCCATATGGCTACACCTTC.